The 30 T cell receptor beta chains listed next were all sequenced from one sample in a study of cytomegalovirus exposure and HLA in healthy donors. The PCR used 60 Vbeta and 13 Jbeta primers. Some clones are missing from TCRdb's copy, which holds only in-frame ones; the method was immunoSEQ multiplex PCR. Of fewer than 150,000 clones listed, approximately 83% are singletons. The sequenced sample was PBMCs. Source of these receptors: a male donor in good health and CMV-seronegative.

The chain is built from TRBV19 and TRBJ2-1, with D possibly matching TRBD2 (5 bases). This CDR3 contains 14 residues. Germline CDR1 and CDR2: LNHDA and SQIVND (reference sequence). V was clipped by 7 bases and J by 4 bases, with 14 bases between them. The CDR3 loop reads CASKLERGYNEQFF. DNA of the CDR3: TGTGCCAGTAAGCTCGAGCGAGGGTACAATGAGCAGTTCTTC.

The CDR3, as DNA: TGTGCCAGCAGTCGGGGGACTAGCGGGAGCTCCTACGAGCAGTACTTC. This gives the protein CASSRGTSGSSYEQYF. The V and J genes are TRBV6-6 and TRBJ2-7, with TRBD2 matching 14 bases. The V and J ends lost 5 bases and 0 bases, in that order; junction bases with no gene match: 3. This CDR3 is 16 amino acids long. CDR1 and CDR2 from the germline V gene are MNHNY and SVGAGI (reference sequence).

V and J are TRBV6-5 and TRBJ2-7; TRBD2 matches 14 bases. Germline values: CDR1 MNHEY, CDR2 SVGAGI. V trimming: 8 bases; J trimming: 1 base; junction bases outside the gene matches: 1. This CDR3 has 14 residues. The CDR3 loop is CASGTSGGSYEQYF. The CDR3 bases are TGTGCCAGCGGGACTAGCGGGGGTTCCTACGAGCAGTACTTC.

The chain joins TRBV4-1 to TRBJ2-3, with 10 bases aligning to TRBD2. Germline V gene lookup returns CDR1 MGHRA and CDR2 YSYEKL. The CDR3 length is 16 residues. Trimming at V came to 4 bases and at J to 0 bases, leaving 4 bases not matched to a gene. The CDR3 region has the DNA TGCGCCAGCAGCCGAGCGACTAGCGGGAGCACAGATACGCAGTATTTT. Protein: CASSRATSGSTDTQYF.

V gene TRBV7-8 combines with J gene TRBJ1-2; D uncertain. The CDR3 contains 13 residues. The germline V gene encodes CDR1 SGHVS and CDR2 FQNEAQ. V was clipped by 8 bases and J by 4 bases, with 14 bases between them. The CDR3 reads CASGTLRSYGYTF. CDR3 coding DNA: TGTGCCAGCGGTACACTGAGGAGCTATGGCTACACCTTC.

This sequence joins TRBV6-1 and TRBJ2-1; 9 bases agree with TRBD2. CDR3 length: 13 residues. The J segment lost 8 bases and the V segment lost 7 bases, leaving 6 bases of the junction unmatched. Germline CDR1 reads MNHNS; CDR2 reads SASEGT. The chain's CDR3 is CASNSGTSYEQFF. CDR3 nucleotide sequence: TGTGCCAGCAATTCCGGGACTAGCTATGAGCAGTTCTTC.

The genes are TRBV10-2 and TRBJ2-7, with D possibly being TRBD2 (6 bases). The CDR3 spans 11 residues. Germline values: CDR1 WSHSY, CDR2 SAAADI. Trimming removed 8 bases at V and 5 bases at J, with 10 bases between. The CDR3 region is CASLLAHEQYF. In DNA, the CDR3 is TGCGCCAGCCTCCTAGCGCACGAGCAGTACTTC.

The chain links TRBV4-3 to TRBJ2-5, with TRBD1 matching 8 bases. CDR3 length: 13 amino acids. J lost 4 bases, V lost 4 bases, and 2 bases had no gene match. CDR1 is LGHNA and CDR2 is YSLEER in the germline V gene. Here the CDR3 DNA reads TGCGCCAGCAGCCGCGACAGGGGAGAGACCCAGTACTTC. Translation gives CASSRDRGETQYF.

The chain recombines TRBV5-6 with TRBJ1-1; TRBD1 is a possible D gene (5 bases). CDR3 length: 11 amino acids. Germline loops: CDR1 SGHDT, CDR2 YYEEEE. Trimming shortened V by 1 base and J by 7 bases, and 5 bases separated the two germline ends. In DNA, the CDR3 is TGTGCCAGCAGCTTGACAGGTGAAGCTTTCTTT. Its translation is CASSLTGEAFF.

The V call is TRBV27, the J call TRBJ2-1; no reliable D call. Germline CDR1 is MNHEY and CDR2 is SMNVEV (reference sequence). The CDR3 covers 11 residues. Between the trimmed V and J ends, which lost 5 bases and 9 bases, there was a span of 8 bases. For the CDR3, the DNA is TGTGCCAGCAGTCCCCTACTTGAGCAGTTCTTC. This codes for CASSPLLEQFF.

This clone was counted once. CDR3 sequence reads: CASSRQPNTGELFF. Here the CDR3 DNA reads TGTGCCAGTTCCAGACAGCCGAACACCGGGGAGCTGTTTTTT. This chain uses TRBV19 with TRBJ2-2; possibly TRBD1 for D (5 bases). The ends were cut back, 8 bases at V and 0 bases at J, with 10 bases in the middle. This CDR3 spans 14 amino acids. Germline V lookup: CDR1 LNHDA, CDR2 SQIVND (reference sequence). Based on the CDR3 plus reference TRBV19 and TRBJ2-2, the full variable domain is DGGITQSPKYLFRKEGQNVTLSCEQNLNHDAMYWYRQDPGQGLRLIYYSQIVNDFQKGDIAEGYSVSREKKESFPLTVTSAQKNPTAFYLCASSRQPNTGELFFGEGSRLTVL.

The V and J genes are TRBV5-1 and TRBJ2-7, with 12 bases aligning to TRBD1. With V trimmed by 7 bases and J by 4 bases, 12 bases remained unmatched. CDR3 size: 16 residues. The germline CDR1 and CDR2 sequences are SGHRS and YFSETQ. The CDR3 DNA follows: TGCGCCAGCGCTAGCCTCCCGGGACAGGGGGCTTACGAGCAGTACTTC. It translates to CASASLPGQGAYEQYF. Full variable domain (remainder filled in from reference TRBV5-1 and TRBJ2-7): KAGVTQTPRYLIKTRGQQVTLSCSPISGHRSVSWYQQTPGQGLQFLFEYFSETQRNKGNFPGRFSGRQFSNSRSEMNVSTLELGDSALYLCASASLPGQGAYEQYFGPGTRLTVT.

V gene TRBV13 combines with J gene TRBJ1-2, with D possibly being TRBD1 (6 bases). The CDR3 extends over 16 amino acids. CDR1 is PRHDT, CDR2 FYEKMQ, per germline (reference sequence). Trimming cost V 4 bases and J 4 bases, with 19 bases left between them. The CDR3 loop is CASSSIGTPGAYGYTF. For the CDR3, the DNA is TGTGCCAGCAGCTCCATCGGGACACCTGGGGCCTATGGCTACACCTTC.

The chain carries TRBV6-1 and TRBJ2-1; 7 nucleotides match TRBD2. Per germline, CDR1 MNHNS and CDR2 SASEGT. The CDR3 extends over 15 amino acids. V lost 3 bases and J lost 4; bases outside the gene matches: 6. DNA for the CDR3: TGTGCCAGCAGTGATGAAGCGGGACCTTACAATGAGCAGTTCTTC. Translation: CASSDEAGPYNEQFF.

The chain employs TRBV5-5 and TRBJ2-7, with D perhaps matching TRBD1 (5 bases). The germline CDR1 and CDR2 sequences are SGHKS and YYEKEE (reference sequence). With 5 bases removed from V and 3 bases from J, the gap between germline ends came to 15 bases. The CDR3 length is 14 residues. The DNA of the CDR3 is TGTGCCAGCAGTTCGGAGTGGGGCAGCTACGAGCAGTACTTC. Translated, it gives CASSSEWGSYEQYF. The variable domain in full, with the rest retrieved from reference TRBV5-5 and TRBJ2-7, is DAGVTQSPTHLIKTRGQQVTLRCSPISGHKSVSWYQQVLGQGPQFIFQYYEKEERGRGNFPDRFSARQFPNYSSELNVNALLLGDSALYLCASSSEWGSYEQYFGPGTRLTVT.

The chain links TRBV9 to TRBJ1-2, with TRBD1 matching 7 bases. The CDR3 has 11 residues. CDR1 SGDLS and CDR2 YYNGEE come from the germline V gene. V was pared by 10 bases and J by 2 bases, with 2 bases of the junction left unmatched. CDR3 amino acids: CASGQNYGYTF. The DNA of the CDR3 is TGTGCCTCGGGACAGAACTATGGCTACACCTTC. The full variable domain, its missing parts supplied by reference TRBV9 and TRBJ1-2, is DSGVTQTPKHLITATGQRVTLRCSPRSGDLSVYWYQQSLDQGLQFLIQYYNGEERAKGNILERFSAQQFPDLHSELNLSSLELGDSALYFCASGQNYGYTFGSGTRLTVV.

The gene calls are TRBV27 and TRBJ1-4, with D maybe TRBD1 (5 bases). V shed 8 bases and J shed 8 bases, with 15 bases lying between them. Looked up from germline, CDR1 is MNHEY and CDR2 is SMNVEV (reference sequence). This CDR3 comprises 13 residues. The CDR3 loop is CASGYRFGEKLFF. The CDR3 DNA reads as TGTGCCAGCGGGTACAGGTTCGGCGAAAAACTGTTTTTT.

The chain carries TRBV27 and TRBJ2-7; D call uncertain. This CDR3 has 11 residues. The V gene lost 8 bases and the J gene lost 0 bases, with 5 bases spanning the gap. Germline lookup yields CDR1 MNHEY and CDR2 SMNVEV (reference sequence). CDR3 amino acids: CASGSSYEQYF. CDR3 DNA sequence: TGTGCCAGCGGTAGCTCCTACGAGCAGTACTTC.

V gene TRBV15 combines with J gene TRBJ2-1; D is perhaps TRBD2 (6 bases). The CDR3 spans 13 residues. The germline V gene has CDR1 LNHNV and CDR2 YYDKDF (reference sequence). The V and J ends lost 0 bases and 10 bases respectively, with 10 bases between them. CDR3 protein: CATSRDVRGEQFF. As DNA, the CDR3 is TGTGCCACCAGCAGAGACGTCCGGGGGGAGCAGTTCTTC.

The V and J genes are TRBV7-3 and TRBJ2-7, with 8 bases lining up with TRBD1. The V gene's germline CDR1 is SGHTA and CDR2 FQGTGA. After removal of 4 bases from V and 4 bases from J, the junction contained 3 bases not matched to a gene. The CDR3 runs to 13 residues. The CDR3 sequence: CASSSQGEYEQYF. CDR3 bases: TGTGCCAGCAGCTCACAGGGGGAATACGAGCAGTACTTC. Supplemented by reference TRBV7-3 and TRBJ2-7, the full variable domain reads GAGVSQTPSNKVTEKGKYVELRCDPISGHTALYWYRQSLGQGPEFLIYFQGTGAADDSGLPNDRFFAVRPEGSVSTLKIQRTERGDSAVYLCASSSQGEYEQYFGPGTRLTVT.

The genes are TRBV7-3 and TRBJ2-7, with 7 bases that match TRBD2. CDR1 is SGHTA, CDR2 FQGTGA, per germline. The CDR3 contains 15 residues. V lost 5 bases, J lost 5 bases, and 12 bases stayed unmatched. CDR3 protein: CASSPGTGGLDEQYF. The CDR3 region has the DNA TGTGCCAGCAGCCCCGGGACGGGAGGCTTGGACGAGCAGTACTTC.

The chain has TRBV9 and TRBJ2-3; tentative D call: TRBD2 (5 bases). Germline CDR1 and CDR2: SGDLS and YYNGEE. Trimming stripped 0 bases from V and 1 base from J, with 21 bases between. The CDR3 is 19 residues long. The CDR3 bases are TGTGCCAGCAGCGTAGTACCCGCCGCCAGCGGTGTGGGCACAGATACGCAGTATTTT. Protein sequence: CASSVVPAASGVGTDTQYF.

The rearrangement joins TRBV5-6 to TRBJ2-4, with 7 bases that match TRBD2. The CDR3 has 13 amino acids. Trimming took 3 bases from V and 6 from J; bases not matched to a gene: 3. In germline, CDR1 is SGHDT, CDR2 YYEEEE. The CDR3 DNA follows: TGTGCCAGCAGCTCCTGGGGGGGAAACATTCAGTACTTC. It codes for CASSSWGGNIQYF.

This clone was counted a single time. This chain links TRBV28 with TRBJ2-7, with TRBD2 matching over 16 bases. The germline gives CDR1 MDHEN, CDR2 SYDVKM. This CDR3 is built from 16 residues. V dropped 5 bases and J dropped 9; count of bases not matched to a gene: 10. The CDR3 sequence is CASSAPGLAGGHRQYF. The CDR3 DNA reads TGTGCCAGCAGTGCACCGGGACTAGCGGGAGGGCATCGGCAGTACTTC.

This clone was counted a few times. This chain uses TRBV6-4 with TRBJ2-1; 10 nucleotides match TRBD1. Germline loops: CDR1 MRHNA, CDR2 SNTAGT. This CDR3 is built from 14 residues. After removal of 5 bases from V and 7 bases from J, the junction contained 5 bases not matched to a gene. The CDR3, as DNA: TGTGCCAGCAGTCAGGACAGGGGGGGGAATGAGCAGTTCTTC. It specifies CASSQDRGGNEQFF.

The CDR3 region has the DNA TGCAGCGTTGCCCTGGGGGAGCTGTTTTTT. Amino acid sequence: CSVALGELFF. The V gene is TRBV29-1, the J gene TRBJ2-2; D call uncertain. The V and J ends lost 4 bases and 8 bases respectively, with 5 bases between them. CDR3 length: 10 residues. Germline V gene sequence: CDR1 SQVTM, CDR2 ANQGSEA.

The J gene is TRBJ2-1, the V gene TRBV5-1; 8 nucleotides agree with TRBD1. The CDR3 extends over 15 amino acids. The germline CDR1 and CDR2 sequences are SGHRS and YFSETQ. V trimming: 0 bases; J trimming: 4 bases; junction bases outside the gene matches: 3. The DNA for the CDR3 is TGCGCCAGCAGCTTGGTTGGACAGGGATACAATGAGCAGTTCTTC. Its translation: CASSLVGQGYNEQFF.

The J gene is TRBJ2-3, the V gene TRBV30; 9 nucleotides match TRBD1. Looked up from germline, CDR1 is GTSNPN and CDR2 is SVGIG (reference sequence). This CDR3 spans 18 amino acids. Trimming took 1 base from V and 6 from J; bases not matched to a gene: 17. As DNA, the CDR3 is TGTGCCTGGAGTGGCCCGAACCGGGACAGGGATACTACCGATACGCAGTATTTT. Translating it yields CAWSGPNRDRDTTDTQYF.

This chain uses TRBV7-3 with TRBJ2-5; 8 positions match TRBD2. The germline CDR1 and CDR2 sequences are SGHTA and FQGTGA. The length of the CDR3 is 15 residues. After removal of 5 bases from V and 5 bases from J, the junction contained 10 bases not matched to a gene. The CDR3 coding sequence is TGTGCCAGCAGCCCCACCCTTAGCGGGATTGAGACCCAGTACTTC. Translation gives CASSPTLSGIETQYF.

The chain links TRBV6-5 to TRBJ1-5; 10 bases fit TRBD1. The V gene's germline CDR1 is MNHEY and CDR2 SVGAGI. The V and J ends lost 9 bases and 5 bases, in that order; junction bases with no gene match: 4. This CDR3 spans 13 amino acids. CDR3 nucleotide sequence: TGTGCCAGTCGCGGGACAGGGGATCAGCCCCAGCATTTT. This gives the protein CASRGTGDQPQHF.